One sample yielded the 11 T cell receptor beta chains listed below, sequenced in a study of T cell responses to AZD1222 COVID-19 vaccine. Produced via immunoSEQ multiplex PCR; TCRdb's table is partial and in-frame only. The top ten clones hold about 4% of a sample with roughly 190,000 clones, more than 85% of them seen once. Sequences were derived from peripheral blood, sampled on day 0 of AZD1222 vaccination. The receptors originated from an adult in good health.

V is TRBV6-1 and J is TRBJ2-3; weak D call: TRBD1 (5 bases). The CDR3 extends over 14 amino acids. Germline lookup yields CDR1 MNHNS and CDR2 SASEGT. V was cut by 2 bases and J by 5 bases, with 11 bases left in between. In DNA, the CDR3 is TGTGCCAGCAGTGAACAGGGTCGTGAAGATACGCAGTATTTT. This encodes CASSEQGREDTQYF.

This clone appeared a single time. The rearrangement uses TRBV7-9 and TRBJ2-5; D gene ambiguous. Trimming cost V 1 base and J 4 bases, with 7 bases left between them. Germline V CDR1 and CDR2: SEHNR, FQNEAQ (reference sequence). The CDR3 is 13 residues long. The CDR3, as DNA: TGTGCCAGCAGCTTAGGTCTAGGAGAGACCCAGTACTTC. It codes for CASSLGLGETQYF.

V is TRBV21-1 and J is TRBJ2-1. TRBV21-1 is listed as a pseudogene. The CDR3 totals 15 residues. CDR3 loop: CASSERLWGAPEQFF. The CDR3 DNA follows: TGTGCCAGCAGCGAACGGCTCTGGGGGGCCCCTGAGCAGTTCTTC.

The chain recombines TRBV30 with TRBJ2-5; D gene ambiguous. Germline-derived CDR1 and CDR2 are GTSNPN and SVGIG (reference sequence). The CDR3 has 11 amino acids. V was trimmed by 2 bases and J by 5 bases, leaving 6 bases between them. For the CDR3, the DNA is TGTGCCTGGAGTATGGGTGAGACCCAGTACTTC. It is translated as CAWSMGETQYF.

The chain is built from TRBV6-6 and TRBJ2-3; D remains ambiguous. Per the germline V gene, CDR1 is MNHNY and CDR2 is SVGAGI (reference sequence). The V gene lost 2 bases and the J gene lost 1 base, with 4 bases spanning the gap. This CDR3 spans 13 amino acids. CDR3 DNA: TGTGCCAGCAGTTACCCTGGCACAGATACGCAGTATTTT. Its protein product is CASSYPGTDTQYF.

The gene calls are TRBV5-8 and TRBJ2-7, with D possibly matching TRBD2 (6 bases). In germline, CDR1 is SGHTS, CDR2 YDEGEE. V was pared by 4 bases and J by 3 bases, with 14 bases between. There are 14 residues in the CDR3. The CDR3 loop reads CASSVPGLSYEQYF. In DNA form, the CDR3 reads TGTGCCAGCAGCGTTCCGGGACTGAGCTACGAGCAGTACTTC.

This clone was detected once. The rearrangement links TRBV5-1 to TRBJ1-2, with TRBD1 identical over 8 bases. Trimming took 5 bases from V and 5 from J; bases not matched to a gene: 11. CDR1 and CDR2 (germline): SGHRS, YFSETQ. This CDR3 is 15 amino acids long. The CDR3 DNA is TGCGCCAGCAGACAAAGCCCGACAGGGGAGTATGGCTACACCTTC. Translation: CASRQSPTGEYGYTF.

The chain couples TRBV5-6 to TRBJ2-1; no clear D. The CDR3 is made up of 12 amino acids. Per the germline V gene, CDR1 is SGHDT and CDR2 is YYEEEE. V lost 0 bases and J 9 bases, leaving 7 bases between the germline ends. The DNA for the CDR3 is TGTGCCAGCAGCTTGGTCGGTAGTGAGCAGTTCTTC. It encodes CASSLVGSEQFF.

This rearrangement joins TRBV3-1 (or the pseudogene TRBV3-2) to TRBJ2-1; TRBD2 matches 13 bases. This CDR3 has 17 residues. Germline CDR1 is LGHDT and CDR2 is YNNKEL (reference sequence). After removal of 4 bases from V and 0 bases from J, the junction contained 3 bases not matched to a gene. CDR3 loop: CASSRRTSGSSYNEQFF. The DNA for the CDR3 is TGTGCCAGCAGCCGACGGACTAGCGGGAGCTCCTACAATGAGCAGTTCTTC.

The chain links TRBV2 to TRBJ2-1, with unresolved D. Germline assignment: CDR1 SNHLY and CDR2 FYNNEI. The CDR3 sequence is 15 residues long. V lost 11 bases and J 6 bases, leaving 23 bases between the germline ends. The CDR3 reads CAGQQAYGLPNEQFF. The CDR3 nucleotides read TGTGCCGGCCAGCAGGCATACGGGCTCCCCAATGAGCAGTTCTTC.

The rearrangement uses TRBV15 and TRBJ2-3; D tentatively fits TRBD1 or TRBD2 (5 bases each). Trimming cost V 5 bases and J 1 base, with 10 bases left between them. The CDR3 is 14 amino acids. The germline V gene encodes CDR1 LNHNV and CDR2 YYDKDF (reference sequence). CDR3 sequence (DNA): TGTGCCACCAGCGGGGGACGCCGCACAGATACGCAGTATTTT. It encodes CATSGGRRTDTQYF. The complete variable domain, with remaining parts taken from reference TRBV15 and TRBJ2-3, reads DAMVIQNPRYQVTQFGKPVTLSCSQTLNHNVMYWYQQKSSQAPKLLFHYYDKDFNNEADTPDNFQSRRPNTSFCFLDIRSPGLGDTAMYLCATSGGRRTDTQYFGPGTRLTVL.